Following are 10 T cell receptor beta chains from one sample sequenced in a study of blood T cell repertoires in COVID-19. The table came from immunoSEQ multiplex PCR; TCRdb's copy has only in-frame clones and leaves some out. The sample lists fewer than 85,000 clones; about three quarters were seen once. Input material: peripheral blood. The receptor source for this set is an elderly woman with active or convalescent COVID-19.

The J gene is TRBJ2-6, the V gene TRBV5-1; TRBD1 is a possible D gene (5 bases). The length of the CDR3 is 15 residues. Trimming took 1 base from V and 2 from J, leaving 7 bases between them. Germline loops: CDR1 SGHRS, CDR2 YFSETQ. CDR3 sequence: CASSLQGAGANVLTF. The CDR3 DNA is TGCGCCAGCAGCTTGCAGGGTGCTGGGGCCAACGTCCTGACTTTC.

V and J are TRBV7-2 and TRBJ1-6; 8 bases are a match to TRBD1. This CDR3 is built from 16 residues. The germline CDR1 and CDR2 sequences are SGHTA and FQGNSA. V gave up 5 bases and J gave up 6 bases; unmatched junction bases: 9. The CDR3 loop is CASSLQTGAGNSPLHF. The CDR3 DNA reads TGTGCCAGCAGCCTACAGACAGGGGCGGGTAATTCACCCCTCCACTTT.

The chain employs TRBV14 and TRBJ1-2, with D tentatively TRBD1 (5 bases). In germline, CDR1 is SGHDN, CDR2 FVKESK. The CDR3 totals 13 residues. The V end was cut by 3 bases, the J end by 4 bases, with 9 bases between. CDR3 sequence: CASSQGLIYGYTF. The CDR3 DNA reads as TGTGCCAGCAGCCAGGGACTCATCTATGGCTACACCTTC. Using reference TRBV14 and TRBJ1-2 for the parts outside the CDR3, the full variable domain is EAGVTQFPSHSVIEKGQTVTLRCDPISGHDNLYWYRRVMGKEIKFLLHFVKESKQDESGMPNNRFLAERTGGTYSTLKVQPAELEDSGVYFCASSQGLIYGYTFGSGTRLTVV.

Here the CDR3 reads CAISLGTGAREQYF. CDR3 nucleotide sequence: TGTGCCATCAGCCTCGGGACAGGGGCTCGCGAGCAGTACTTC. The chain carries TRBV10-3 and TRBJ2-7, with 10 positions matching TRBD1. Germline lookup yields CDR1 ENHRY and CDR2 SYGVKD. With V trimmed by 6 bases and J by 6 bases, 8 bases remained unmatched. The CDR3 length is 14 residues.

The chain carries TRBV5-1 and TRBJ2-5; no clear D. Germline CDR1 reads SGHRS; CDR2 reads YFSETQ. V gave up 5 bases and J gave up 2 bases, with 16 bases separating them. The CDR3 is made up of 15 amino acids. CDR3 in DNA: TGCGCCAGCAGAATGGCCGGGTCAGTACAAGAGACCCAGTACTTC. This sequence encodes CASRMAGSVQETQYF.

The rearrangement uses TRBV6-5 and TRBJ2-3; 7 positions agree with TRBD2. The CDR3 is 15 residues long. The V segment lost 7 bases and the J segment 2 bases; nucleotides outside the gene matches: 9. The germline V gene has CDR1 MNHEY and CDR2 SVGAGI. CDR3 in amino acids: CASTQASGYTDTQYF. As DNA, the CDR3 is TGTGCCAGCACCCAGGCTAGCGGATACACAGATACGCAGTATTTT.

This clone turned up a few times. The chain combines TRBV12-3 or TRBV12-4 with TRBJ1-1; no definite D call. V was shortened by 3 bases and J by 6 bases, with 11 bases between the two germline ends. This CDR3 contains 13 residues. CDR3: CASSFVGIPEAFF. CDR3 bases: TGTGCCAGCAGTTTTGTCGGGATCCCTGAAGCTTTCTTT.

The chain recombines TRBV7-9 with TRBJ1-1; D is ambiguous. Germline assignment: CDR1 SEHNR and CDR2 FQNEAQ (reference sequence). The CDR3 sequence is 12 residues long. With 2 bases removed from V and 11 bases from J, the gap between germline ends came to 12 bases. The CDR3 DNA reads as TGTGCCAGCAGCTTATTAACTGATCTTGCTTTCTTT. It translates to CASSLLTDLAFF.

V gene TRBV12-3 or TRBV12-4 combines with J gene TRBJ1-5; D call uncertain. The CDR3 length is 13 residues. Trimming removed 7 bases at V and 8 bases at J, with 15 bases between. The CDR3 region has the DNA TGTGCCAGCACAGATAGCCTTGATAAGCCCCAGCATTTT. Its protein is CASTDSLDKPQHF.

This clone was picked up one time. In nucleotides, the CDR3 is TGCGCCAGCAGCTCCGACACCTACGAGCAGTACTTC. It yields the protein CASSSDTYEQYF. V gene TRBV5-1 combines with J gene TRBJ2-7; no clear D gene. V was clipped by 3 bases and J by 2 bases, with 6 bases between them. This CDR3 region has 12 residues. Germline V CDR1 and CDR2: SGHRS, YFSETQ.